Sequencing of this T cell receptor (beta chain) was carried out in a study of blood T cell repertoires in COVID-19. Study information: The analysed material was cDNA or gDNA that came from T cells, B-cell-depleted T cells, or PBMCs.

Germline V lookup: CDR1 SGHKS, CDR2 YYEKEE (reference sequence). V trimming: 4 bases; J trimming: 4 bases; junction bases outside the gene matches: 7. This CDR3 is built from 14 residues. TCRdb's table, derived via immunoSEQ multiplex PCR, lists solely in-frame clones and lacks some. The table lists under 200,000 clones, more than 75% of them singletons. The sequenced sample consisted of peripheral blood. The J gene is TRBJ2-5, the V gene TRBV5-5; 7 bases are a match to TRBD1. The origin of this receptor is a man aged 40-49 years with acute or convalescent COVID-19. The CDR3: CASSTPRQGETQYF. Written as DNA, the CDR3 is TGTGCCAGCAGCACACCCCGACAGGGAGAGACCCAGTACTTC.